The clone carrying this TCR beta chain was seen just once. The source of the sample is a study of blood T cell repertoires in COVID-19. Across the study: PBMCs, B-cell-depleted T cells, or T cells were the source of the cDNA or gDNA that made up the material.

The data were produced by immunoSEQ multiplex PCR, yet TCRdb's version contains in-frame clones alone and is incomplete. This table has around 260,000 clones, around 86% appearing once. Unmatched junction bases numbered 3, after V lost 7 bases and J lost 8 bases. Germline CDR1 reads LGHNA; CDR2 reads YNFKEQ. This CDR3 has 13 residues. The sequencing input was peripheral blood. The source of this sequence is a human donor in a cohort sampled during active COVID-19. This rearrangement joins TRBV4-2 to TRBJ1-4, with TRBD1 identical over 11 bases. The CDR3 DNA reads as TGTGCCAGCAAGGGACAGGGGGGCGAAAAACTGTTTTTT. As protein: CASKGQGGEKLFF.